This TCR beta chain was documented in a study of OX40 agonist ivuxolimab in advanced cancers. Study context: The drug used for patients, ivuxolimab, was an agonistic anti-OX40 (CD134) antibody. Study-wide results and limits: Some nonresponders also had low normalized T-cell clonal expansion.

TCRdb's copy holds only in-frame clones and misses some; the assay was immunoSEQ multiplex PCR. The repertoire has around 68,000 clones, about nine tenths of them found once; the top ten carry roughly 1.2%. This CDR3 is built from 14 residues. Trimming at V came to 4 bases and at J to 4 bases, leaving 5 bases not matched to a gene. CDR1 and CDR2 (germline): WSHSY, SAAADI. This clone was detected only a few times. Its target is unknown. This receptor was taken from an adult with an advanced solid tumor such as melanoma, head and neck, liver or kidney cancer. The sequences come from CD4+ or CD8+ T cells sorted from blood, collected in a trial of the OX40 agonist ivuxolimab. The chain links TRBV10-2 to TRBJ2-5; the match to TRBD1 covers 8 bases. The CDR3 sequence: CASSGTTGVETQYF. CDR3 coding DNA: TGCGCCAGCAGTGGGACGACAGGGGTAGAGACCCAGTACTTC.